This is a list of T cell receptor beta chains from one sample in a study of blood T cell repertoires in COVID-19. The repertoire was sequenced with immunoSEQ multiplex PCR; TCRdb's copy has only in-frame clones and lacks some. The sample holds around 330,000 clones, 85% seen once. The sequenced material came from PBMCs or T cells enriched from blood (not recorded which). The receptors stem from a woman aged 30 to 39 who had been exposed to COVID-19. The CDR3 runs from the conserved cysteine through the conserved F or W.

v_gene,j_gene,CDR3aa
TRBV30,TRBJ1-5,CAWSVKGAYQPQHF
TRBV5-1,TRBJ1-1,CASSLGQGLNTEAFF
TRBV4-1,TRBJ1-3,CASSPPGGQGNTIYF
TRBV7-2,TRBJ1-2,CASSLGEKGTF
TRBV4-1,TRBJ2-7,CASSQEPGLAGGEQYF
TRBV18,TRBJ2-7,CASSPTGYEQYF
TRBV28,TRBJ2-1,CASSPGGLAGGSSYNEQFF
TRBV3-1/TRBV3-2,TRBJ2-1,CASSRRPLAGDNEQFF
TRBV19,TRBJ1-4,CASSKSVTNEKLFF
TRBV9,TRBJ2-2,CASSVSGRVGTGELFF
TRBV30,TRBJ2-3,CAWSVPGGRRSSQYF
TRBV6-2/TRBV6-3,TRBJ2-7,CASSDNYEQYF
TRBV5-1,TRBJ1-1,CASSWDRGEAFF
TRBV9,TRBJ2-3,CASSIRGTSGLPSTDTQYF
TRBV6-4,TRBJ2-7,CASRDRGMDEQYF
TRBV11-2,TRBJ1-1,CASSRGQGARGTEAFF
TRBV7-2,TRBJ1-6,CASSLVRESYNSPLHF
TRBV6-5,TRBJ1-2,CASSKQGYYGYTF
TRBV10-3,TRBJ1-5,CAISVYQISNQPQHF
TRBV13,TRBJ2-5,CASRRGQETQYF
TRBV11-2,TRBJ2-1,CASSASGGVNEQFF
TRBV15,TRBJ2-3,CATSRDRGGDTQYF
TRBV28,TRBJ1-2,CASTTAGGTGVGYTF
TRBV29-1,TRBJ2-5,CSVAGTGETQYF
TRBV5-4,TRBJ1-1,CASSLEGAGEAFF
TRBV27,TRBJ1-5,CASMPGLSNQPQHF
TRBV7-2,TRBJ1-6,CASSLALKGRPPASYNSPLHF
TRBV30,TRBJ1-2,CAWISSYGYTF
TRBV5-5,TRBJ2-5,CASSLVAGEGETQYF
TRBV2,TRBJ1-1,CASRAGQGDTEAFF
TRBV4-1,TRBJ1-2,CASSLEGQGGVYGYTF
TRBV28,TRBJ1-2,CANRRKGQDYGYTF
TRBV30,TRBJ1-2,CAYATGSYGYTF
TRBV12-3/TRBV12-4,TRBJ1-1,CASIRGQIEAFF
TRBV7-6,TRBJ1-4,CASSPGQGYKPNEKLFF
TRBV9,TRBJ1-5,CASSPLPGQPQHF
TRBV14,TRBJ1-2,CASSHNPEQVYGYTF
TRBV27,TRBJ2-7,CASSLLVGESNEQYF
TRBV28,TRBJ1-1,CASSLRQGHTEAFF
TRBV28,TRBJ2-7,CASSNPGTATYEQYF
TRBV19,TRBJ2-1,CASSISSGVNYNEQFF
TRBV28,TRBJ1-3,CASSVGQGIGNTIYF
TRBV7-2,TRBJ1-1,CASSLHRGPGAEAFF
TRBV12-3/TRBV12-4,TRBJ2-7,CASRAGPYEQYF
TRBV21-1,TRBJ2-3,CASSKGGQGATDTQYF
TRBV6-1,TRBJ1-2,CASSDRGYGYTF
TRBV1,TRBJ1-2,CTSSRQPGQGPDTKTTF
TRBV28,TRBJ1-1,CAVLQGAKAFF
TRBV7-8,TRBJ1-4,CASSLTATNEKLFF
TRBV10-3,TRBJ2-5,CAISEGQGETQYF
TRBV29-1,TRBJ1-2,CSVRGGDGYTF
TRBV28,TRBJ1-6,CASSLSPRFYNSPLHF